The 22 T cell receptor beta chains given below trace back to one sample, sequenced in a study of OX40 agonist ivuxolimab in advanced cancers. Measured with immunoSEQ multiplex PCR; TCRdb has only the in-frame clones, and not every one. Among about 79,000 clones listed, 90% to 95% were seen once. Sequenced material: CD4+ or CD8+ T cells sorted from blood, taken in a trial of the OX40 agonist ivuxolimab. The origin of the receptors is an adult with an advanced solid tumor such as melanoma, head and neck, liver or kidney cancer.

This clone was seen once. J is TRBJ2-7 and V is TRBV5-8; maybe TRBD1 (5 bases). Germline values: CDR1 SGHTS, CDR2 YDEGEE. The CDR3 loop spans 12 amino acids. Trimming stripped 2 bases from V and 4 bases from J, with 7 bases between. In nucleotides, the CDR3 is TGTGCCAGCAGCTTCCAGGGTTACGAGCAGTACTTC. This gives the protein CASSFQGYEQYF.

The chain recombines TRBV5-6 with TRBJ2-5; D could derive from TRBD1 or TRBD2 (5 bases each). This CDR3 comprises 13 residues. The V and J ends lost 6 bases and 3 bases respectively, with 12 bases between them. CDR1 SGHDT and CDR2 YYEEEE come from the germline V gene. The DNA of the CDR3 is TGTGCCAGCAACATGGTGGGGGAAGAGACCCAGTACTTC. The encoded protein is CASNMVGEETQYF.

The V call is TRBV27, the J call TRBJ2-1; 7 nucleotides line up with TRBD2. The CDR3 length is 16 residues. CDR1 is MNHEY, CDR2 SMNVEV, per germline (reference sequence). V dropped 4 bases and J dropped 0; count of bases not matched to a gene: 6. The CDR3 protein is CASSSLRGSSYNEQFF. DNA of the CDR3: TGTGCCAGCAGTTCCCTGCGGGGGAGCTCCTACAATGAGCAGTTCTTC.

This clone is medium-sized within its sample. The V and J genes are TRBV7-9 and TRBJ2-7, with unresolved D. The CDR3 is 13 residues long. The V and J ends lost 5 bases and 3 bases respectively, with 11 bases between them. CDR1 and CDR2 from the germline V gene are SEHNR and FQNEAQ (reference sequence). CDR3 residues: CASSPEPGYEQYF. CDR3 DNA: TGTGCCAGCAGCCCCGAACCGGGCTACGAGCAGTACTTC.

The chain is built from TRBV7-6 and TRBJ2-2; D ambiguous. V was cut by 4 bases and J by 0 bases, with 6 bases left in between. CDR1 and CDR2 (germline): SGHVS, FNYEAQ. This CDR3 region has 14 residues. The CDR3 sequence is CASSWASNTGELFF. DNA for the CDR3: TGTGCCAGCAGCTGGGCTTCGAACACCGGGGAGCTGTTTTTT.

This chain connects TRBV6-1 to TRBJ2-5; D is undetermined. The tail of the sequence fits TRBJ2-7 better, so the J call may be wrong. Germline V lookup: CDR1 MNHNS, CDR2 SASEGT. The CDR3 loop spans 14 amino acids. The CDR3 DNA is TGTGCCAGCGGAAACATCGGTGGGCGTTACGAGCAGTACTTC. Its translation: CASGNIGGRYEQYF.

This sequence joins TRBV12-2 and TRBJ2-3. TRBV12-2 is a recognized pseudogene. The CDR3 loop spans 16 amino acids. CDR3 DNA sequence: TGTGCAAGTCGCTTATTGGGGGTCCTAGCCACAGATACGCAGTATTTT. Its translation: CASRLLGVLATDTQYF.

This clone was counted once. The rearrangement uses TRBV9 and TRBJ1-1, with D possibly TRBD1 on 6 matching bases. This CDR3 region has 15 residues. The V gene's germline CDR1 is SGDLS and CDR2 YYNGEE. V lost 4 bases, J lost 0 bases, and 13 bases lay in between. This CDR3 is CASSQGGHLNTEAFF. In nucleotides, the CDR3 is TGTGCCAGCAGCCAAGGGGGACACTTGAACACTGAAGCTTTCTTT.

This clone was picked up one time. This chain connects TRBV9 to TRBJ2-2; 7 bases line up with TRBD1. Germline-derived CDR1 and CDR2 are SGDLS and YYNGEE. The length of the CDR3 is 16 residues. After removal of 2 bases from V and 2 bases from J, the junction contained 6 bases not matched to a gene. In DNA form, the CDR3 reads TGTGCCAGCAGCGTGGGGAGACAGGGCAACACCGGGGAGCTGTTTTTT. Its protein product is CASSVGRQGNTGELFF.

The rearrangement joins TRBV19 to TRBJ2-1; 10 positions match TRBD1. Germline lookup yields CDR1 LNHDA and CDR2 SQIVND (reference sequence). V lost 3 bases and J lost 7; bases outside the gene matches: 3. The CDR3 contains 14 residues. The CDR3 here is CASSMGQGFNEQFF. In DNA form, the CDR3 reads TGTGCCAGTAGTATGGGACAGGGGTTTAATGAGCAGTTCTTC.

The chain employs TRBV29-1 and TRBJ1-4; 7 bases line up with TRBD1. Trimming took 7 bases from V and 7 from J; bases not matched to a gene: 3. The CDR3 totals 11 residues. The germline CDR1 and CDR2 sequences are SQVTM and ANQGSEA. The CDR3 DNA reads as TGCAGCGCCAGGACAGGTGAAAAACTGTTTTTT. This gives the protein CSARTGEKLFF.

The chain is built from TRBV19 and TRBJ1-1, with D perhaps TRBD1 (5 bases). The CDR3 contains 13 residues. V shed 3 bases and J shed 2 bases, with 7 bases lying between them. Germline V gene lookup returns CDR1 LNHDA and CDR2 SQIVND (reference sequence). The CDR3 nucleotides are TGTGCCAGTAGTATGGACACCAACACTGAAGCTTTCTTT. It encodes CASSMDTNTEAFF.

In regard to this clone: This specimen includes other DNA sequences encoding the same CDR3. In DNA, the CDR3 is TGCGCCAGCAGCCATGGCACCTATGGCTACACCTTC. It encodes CASSHGTYGYTF. The chain has TRBV4-1 and TRBJ1-2; no clear D. This CDR3 is 12 amino acids long. Germline V lookup: CDR1 MGHRA, CDR2 YSYEKL. V was cut by 3 bases and J by 4 bases, with 6 bases left in between.

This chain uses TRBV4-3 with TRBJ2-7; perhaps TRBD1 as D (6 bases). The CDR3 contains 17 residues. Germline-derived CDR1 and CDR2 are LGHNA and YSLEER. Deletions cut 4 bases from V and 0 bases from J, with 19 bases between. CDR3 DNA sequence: TGCGCCAGCAGCCCGGAGCCCACCGGGACATTCTCCTACGAGCAGTACTTC. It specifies CASSPEPTGTFSYEQYF.

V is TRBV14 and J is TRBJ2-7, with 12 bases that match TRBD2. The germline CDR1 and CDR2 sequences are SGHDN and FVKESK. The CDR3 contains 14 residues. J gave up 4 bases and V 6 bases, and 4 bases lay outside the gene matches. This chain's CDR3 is CASRLAGGPYEQYF. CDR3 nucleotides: TGTGCCAGCAGGCTAGCGGGAGGGCCGTACGAGCAGTACTTC. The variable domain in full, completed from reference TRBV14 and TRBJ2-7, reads EAGVTQFPSHSVIEKGQTVTLRCDPISGHDNLYWYRRVMGKEIKFLLHFVKESKQDESGMPNNRFLAERTGGTYSTLKVQPAELEDSGVYFCASRLAGGPYEQYFGPGTRLTVT.

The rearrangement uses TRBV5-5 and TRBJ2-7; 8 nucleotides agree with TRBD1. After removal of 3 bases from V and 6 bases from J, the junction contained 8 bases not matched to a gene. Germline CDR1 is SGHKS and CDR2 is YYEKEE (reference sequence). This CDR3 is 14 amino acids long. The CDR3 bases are TGTGCCAGCAGCTGGGGACAGGAGGGTGGCGAGCAGTACTTC. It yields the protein CASSWGQEGGEQYF. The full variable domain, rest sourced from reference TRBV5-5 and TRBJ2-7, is DAGVTQSPTHLIKTRGQQVTLRCSPISGHKSVSWYQQVLGQGPQFIFQYYEKEERGRGNFPDRFSARQFPNYSSELNVNALLLGDSALYLCASSWGQEGGEQYFGPGTRLTVT.

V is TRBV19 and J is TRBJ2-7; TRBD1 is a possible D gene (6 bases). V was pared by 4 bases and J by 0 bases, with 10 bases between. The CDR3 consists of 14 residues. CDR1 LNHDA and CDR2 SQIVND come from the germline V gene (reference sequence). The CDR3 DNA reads TGTGCCAGTAGTACCGGGACAAACTCCTACGAGCAGTACTTC. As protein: CASSTGTNSYEQYF.

The CDR3 region has the DNA TGTGCCAGCAGGGACGGGGTCGGCTTTAATCAGCCCCAGCATTTT. Its translation is CASRDGVGFNQPQHF. V is TRBV6-1 and J is TRBJ1-5, with D uncertain. The CDR3 sequence is 15 residues long. Trimming left V 6 bases short and J 4 bases short, with 16 bases between. CDR1 MNHNS and CDR2 SASEGT come from the germline V gene.

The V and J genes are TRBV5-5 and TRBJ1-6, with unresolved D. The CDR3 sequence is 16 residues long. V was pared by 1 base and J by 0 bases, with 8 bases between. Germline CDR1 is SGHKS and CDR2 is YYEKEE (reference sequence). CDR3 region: CASSLMGDSYNSPLHF. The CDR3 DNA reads TGTGCCAGCAGCTTGATGGGAGACTCCTATAATTCACCCCTCCACTTT.

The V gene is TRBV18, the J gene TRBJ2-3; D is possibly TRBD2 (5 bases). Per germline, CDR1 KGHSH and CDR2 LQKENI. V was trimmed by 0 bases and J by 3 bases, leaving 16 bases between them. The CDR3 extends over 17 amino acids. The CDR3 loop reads CASSPPGRGEETDTQYF. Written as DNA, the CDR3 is TGTGCCAGCTCACCACCGGGCCGGGGAGAAGAGACAGATACGCAGTATTTT.

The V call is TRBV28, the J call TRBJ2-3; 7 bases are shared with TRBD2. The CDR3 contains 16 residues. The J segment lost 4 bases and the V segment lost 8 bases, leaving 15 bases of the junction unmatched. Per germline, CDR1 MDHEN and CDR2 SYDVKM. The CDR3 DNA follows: TGTGCCAGCGGGAGGCTCACTAGCGATAGGGCAGATACGCAGTATTTT. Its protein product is CASGRLTSDRADTQYF.

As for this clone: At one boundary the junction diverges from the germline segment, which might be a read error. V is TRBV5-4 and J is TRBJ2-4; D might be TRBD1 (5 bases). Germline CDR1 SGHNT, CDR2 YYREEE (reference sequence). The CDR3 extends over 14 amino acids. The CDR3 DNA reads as TGTGCCAGCAGTACCCTCTTTTCAGGGCGGTCCCCGACCTTC. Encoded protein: CASSTLFSGRSPTF.